This T cell receptor (beta chain) comes out of a study of molecular identifiers for immune sequencing clone quantification. Study-wide results and caveats: Barcode collisions between identical TCR molecules could shrink estimates of highly expanded clone sizes. Clones above 20 RNA copies contained over 97% of effector molecules but under 1% of naive ones.

TCRdb independently ran MiXCR on the PCR reads; one entry per CDR3 protein. The sample yields about 640,000 distinct CDR3 sequences, just under 20% seen once. This clonotype was counted at least ten times. Its antigen remains unknown. The origin of this receptor is a human donor in good health. Some libraries in this study had Jurkat cell RNA spiked in. The sequenced sample was naive CD8+ T cells from blood, with Jurkat cell RNA spiked in. Stated subset: FACS-sorted CD8+CD4-CCR7+CD45RA+ naive T cells.

CDR3 in amino acids: CASSYAGTYEQYF. CDR3 coding DNA: TGTGCCAGCAGTTACGCAGGAACTTACGAGCAGTACTTC. This sequence joins TRBV6-5 and TRBJ2-7; D remains unclear. V dropped 2 bases and J dropped 4 bases, with 9 bases sitting between them. The germline CDR1 and CDR2 sequences are MNHEY and SVGAGI. This CDR3 comprises 13 residues.